This T cell receptor beta chain was captured in a study of blood T cell repertoires in COVID-19. As for the study in general: Samples of COVID-19 (acute and convalescent) were obtained from the United States, Italy and Spain. T cells, B-cell-depleted T cells, or PBMCs supplied cDNA or gDNA.

The repertoire was sequenced with immunoSEQ multiplex PCR; TCRdb's copy has only in-frame clones and lacks some. In the table there are 150,000 to 200,000 clones, approximately 73% of which are singletons. Sequencing was done on a sample of PBMCs or T cells enriched from blood (not recorded which). This receptor was taken from a woman aged 45-59 years with acute COVID-19.

CDR3 DNA: TGTGCCAGCAGTTTCCGGGGGGCAGATACGCAGTATTTT. Its translation: CASSFRGADTQYF. J is TRBJ2-3 and V is TRBV27, with TRBD2 matching over 7 bases. Germline CDR1 MNHEY, CDR2 SMNVEV (reference sequence). V lost 3 bases, J lost 4 bases, and 1 base stayed unmatched. The CDR3 loop spans 13 amino acids.